The rows below give T cell receptor beta chains drawn from one sample of a study of metastatic and nonmetastatic thyroid tumors. TCRdb re-called clones from the PCR reads using MiXCR. The sample includes fewer than 25,000 clones, roughly a sixth of them seen just once. The sample taken for sequencing was blood. The receptors derive from a female donor with papillary thyroid cancer or a benign thyroid nodule (not recorded which). Some clones in this sample may be carry-over from other donors' samples. The CDR3 runs from the conserved cysteine through the conserved F or W.

v_gene	j_gene	CDR3aa
TRBV2	TRBJ2-7	CASRVYEQYF
TRBV5-6	TRBJ2-7	CASELEGEQYF
TRBV18	TRBJ2-1	CASSPPSAFGGEEQFF
TRBV4-1	TRBJ2-7	CASSPSRFGGNTYEQYF
TRBV20-1	TRBJ2-3	CSARDFIAGGATDTQYF
TRBV28	TRBJ1-2	CASSRPRVYGYTF
TRBV28	TRBJ2-5	CASSPWTGRQGTQYF
TRBV7-9	TRBJ2-1	CASQTSGRAHEQFF
TRBV3-1	TRBJ2-1	CASSQGRRGGNEQFF
TRBV30	TRBJ2-2	CAWSMVAESGELFF
TRBV7-2	TRBJ2-1	CASSLGPGTGAGNEQFF
TRBV3-1	TRBJ1-1	CASRKNGEAFF
TRBV5-1	TRBJ2-7	CASSLYQGYEQYF
TRBV4-1	TRBJ2-5	CASSPTWFGETQYF
TRBV14	TRBJ2-4	CASSPHPQDLNIQYF
TRBV6-1	TRBJ2-7	CASTDGLGSYEQYF
TRBV9	TRBJ2-7	CASSVTGVVNEQYF
TRBV30	TRBJ1-6	CAWRQFVSSYNSPLHF
TRBV5-8	TRBJ2-3	CASRSPGTTGYF
TRBV20-1	TRBJ2-5	CSARVVSLETQYF